This T cell receptor (beta chain) was sequenced for a study of T cell changes during pregnancy in multiple sclerosis. The CDR3 consists of 13 residues. The ends lost 8 bases at V and 4 bases at J; junction bases unmatched: 7. In germline, CDR1 is MDHEN, CDR2 SYDVKM. The table came from immunoSEQ multiplex PCR; TCRdb's copy has only in-frame clones and leaves some out. This repertoire shows 35,000 or so clones, around nine tenths found once; its top ten account for roughly 0.58%. The rearrangement joins TRBV28 to TRBJ1-2; 7 positions match TRBD1. Specimen: CD4+ T cells from peripheral blood mononuclear cells, collected in the first trimester of pregnancy. The source of this sequence is a female donor with multiple sclerosis, enrolled in a pregnancy study. Here the CDR3 reads CASRMTGRYGYTF. CDR3 in DNA: TGTGCCAGCCGAATGACAGGGCGCTATGGCTACACCTTC.